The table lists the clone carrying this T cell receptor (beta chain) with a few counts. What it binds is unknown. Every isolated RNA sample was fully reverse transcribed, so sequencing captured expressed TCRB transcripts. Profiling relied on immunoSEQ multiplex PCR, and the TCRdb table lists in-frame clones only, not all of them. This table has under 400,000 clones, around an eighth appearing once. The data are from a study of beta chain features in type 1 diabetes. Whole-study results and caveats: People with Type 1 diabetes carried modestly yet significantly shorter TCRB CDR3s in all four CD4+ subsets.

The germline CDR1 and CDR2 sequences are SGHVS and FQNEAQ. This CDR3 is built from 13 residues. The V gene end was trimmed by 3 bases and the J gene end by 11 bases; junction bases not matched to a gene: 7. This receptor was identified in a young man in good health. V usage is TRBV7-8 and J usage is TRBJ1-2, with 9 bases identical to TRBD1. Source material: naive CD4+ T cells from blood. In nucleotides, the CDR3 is TGTGCCAGCAGCTTTTCGTGGACAGGGGCATACACCTTC. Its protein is CASSFSWTGAYTF.